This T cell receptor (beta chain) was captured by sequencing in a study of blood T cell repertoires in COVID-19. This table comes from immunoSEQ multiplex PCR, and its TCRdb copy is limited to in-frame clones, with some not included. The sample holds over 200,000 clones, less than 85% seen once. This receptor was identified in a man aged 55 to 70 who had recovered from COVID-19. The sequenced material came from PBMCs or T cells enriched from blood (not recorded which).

The CDR3 region is CASSKPLGTGGEFF. CDR3 DNA: TGTGCCAGCAGTAAACCCTTGGGGACAGGGGGCGAGTTCTTC. The genes are TRBV6-2 or TRBV6-3 and TRBJ2-1, with TRBD1 matching 12 bases. The junction had 10 bases not matched to a gene; V was cut back by 5 bases and J by 14 bases. Germline V lookup: CDR1 MNHEY, CDR2 SVGEGT. The CDR3 has 14 amino acids.